This is a list of T cell receptor beta chains from one sample in a study of OX40 agonist ivuxolimab in advanced cancers. Sequenced by immunoSEQ multiplex PCR; TCRdb stores in-frame clones only, minus some. The table includes about 55,000 clones, more than 75% detected once. The source was CD4+ or CD8+ T cells sorted from blood, collected in a trial of the OX40 agonist ivuxolimab. These receptors all come from an adult with an advanced solid tumor such as melanoma, head and neck, liver or kidney cancer. Both conserved end residues are part of each CDR3.

j_call	v_call	cdr3_aa
TRBJ1-5	TRBV28	CASSLGHPSNQPQHF
TRBJ1-1	TRBV4-2	CASSLDSTYTEAFF
TRBJ2-1	TRBV7-8	CASSPRQGRNEQFF
-	TRBV10-3	CAISELAGFYEQYF
TRBJ2-7	TRBV9	CASSVEGSILYEQYF
TRBJ2-7	TRBV7-9	CASSTTSYEQYF
TRBJ2-1	TRBV9	CASSFLAEPNEQFF
TRBJ2-7	TRBV30	CAWSSGQGMGEQYF
TRBJ2-2	TRBV28	CASSARQGSFTGELFF
TRBJ2-3	TRBV28	CASSSERGGASDTQYF
TRBJ2-3	TRBV28	CASSLAGKSTDTQYF
TRBJ1-2	TRBV6-1	CASRQVYGYTF
TRBJ2-3	TRBV2	CASTPGISTDTQYF
TRBJ1-5	TRBV28	CASSFQANQPQHF
TRBJ2-2	TRBV18	CASSSRANTGELFF
TRBJ2-7	TRBV28	CASSSTSGSPYEQYF
TRBJ1-1	TRBV6-1	CASSARQATNTEAFF
TRBJ2-2	TRBV7-9	CASSTHTGLSGELFF
TRBJ1-3	TRBV18	CASSSSGQGRSNTIYF
TRBJ1-2	TRBV4-2	CASSQVLWDGTTNYGYTF
TRBJ1-1	TRBV18	CASSLTTSFDVATEAFF
TRBJ2-4	TRBV6-5	CATTGAGRADIQYF